The 6 T cell receptor beta chains given below trace back to one sample, sequenced in a study of T-cell reconstitution after alpha-beta-depleted transplantation in children. TCRbeta library preparation incorporated unique molecular identifiers. TCRdb used MiXCR to reprocess the PCR reads, holding one entry per CDR3 protein. The profile shows about 400,000 distinct CDR3 sequences, about an eighth of them singletons. The sample consisted of PBMCs, taken from the stem cell graft. These TCRs come from a human donor who donated a stem cell graft to a child with Fanconi anemia.

The chain has TRBV27 and TRBJ2-5, with 7 positions matching TRBD1. Trimming cost V 6 bases and J 2 bases; bases outside gene matches: 3. The germline gives CDR1 MNHEY, CDR2 SMNVEV (reference sequence). The CDR3 totals 13 residues. CDR3 sequence reads: CASRHRGQETQYF. CDR3 DNA: TGTGCCAGCAGACACAGGGGACAAGAGACCCAGTACTTC.

This clonotype was seen a handful of times. The genes are TRBV25-1 and TRBJ2-5; a weak D match, TRBD2 (5 bases). The CDR3 spans 14 residues. V lost 1 base and J 9 bases, leaving 15 bases between the germline ends. Germline V gene sequence: CDR1 MGHDK, CDR2 SYGVNS. The CDR3 nucleotides are TGTGCCAGCAGTGAATTTGGAGCTCAGCGGTCCCAGTACTTC. As protein: CASSEFGAQRSQYF.

Ten or more counts support this clonotype. The gene calls are TRBV12-3 or TRBV12-4 and TRBJ1-1; 9 bases line up with TRBD1. CDR3 length: 18 residues. The junction had 12 bases not matched to a gene; V was cut back by 4 bases and J by 0 bases. This chain's CDR3 is CASSSPYGQGRMNTEAFF. The CDR3 bases are TGTGCCAGCAGTTCACCTTATGGACAGGGGCGAATGAACACTGAAGCTTTCTTT.

This clonotype showed up many times. The chain joins TRBV4-2 to TRBJ1-1; D gene ambiguous. V lost 1 base to trimming and J lost 7 bases, with 7 bases between them. Germline V CDR1 and CDR2: LGHNA, YNFKEQ. The length of the CDR3 is 12 residues. CDR3 sequence reads: CASSQVQDEAFF. The DNA of the CDR3 is TGTGCCAGCAGCCAAGTACAAGATGAAGCTTTCTTT.

A few counts support this clonotype. The chain links TRBV10-3 to TRBJ1-1; no firm D call. There are 14 residues in the CDR3. V was trimmed by 7 bases and J by 0 bases, leaving 12 bases between them. Germline V gene lookup returns CDR1 ENHRY and CDR2 SYGVKD. The CDR3 here is CAINVGGVNTEAFF. Here the CDR3 DNA reads TGTGCCATCAACGTAGGCGGAGTGAACACTGAAGCTTTCTTT.

This chain joins TRBV6-2 or TRBV6-3 and TRBJ2-5, with D maybe TRBD2 (6 bases). The V end lost 2 bases, the J end lost 1 base, and 23 bases lay between the germline ends. CDR3 size: 19 residues. From germline, CDR1 is MNHEY and CDR2 SVGEGT. CDR3 amino acids: CASSYRYDAPGALQETQYF. The CDR3 region has the DNA TGTGCCAGCAGTTACCGCTACGACGCCCCGGGAGCCCTCCAAGAGACCCAGTACTTC.